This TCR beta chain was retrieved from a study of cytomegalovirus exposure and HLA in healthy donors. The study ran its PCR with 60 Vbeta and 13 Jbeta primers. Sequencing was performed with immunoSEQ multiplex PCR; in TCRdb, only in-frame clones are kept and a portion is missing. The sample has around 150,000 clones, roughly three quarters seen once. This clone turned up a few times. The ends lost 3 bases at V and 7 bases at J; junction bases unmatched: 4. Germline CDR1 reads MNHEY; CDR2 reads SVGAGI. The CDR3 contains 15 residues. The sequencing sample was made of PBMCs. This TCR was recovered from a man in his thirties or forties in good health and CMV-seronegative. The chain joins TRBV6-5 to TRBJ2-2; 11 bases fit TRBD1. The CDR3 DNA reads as TGTGCCAGCAGTTATGGACAGGGGGCAGGCGGGGAGCTGTTTTTT. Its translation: CASSYGQGAGGELFF.